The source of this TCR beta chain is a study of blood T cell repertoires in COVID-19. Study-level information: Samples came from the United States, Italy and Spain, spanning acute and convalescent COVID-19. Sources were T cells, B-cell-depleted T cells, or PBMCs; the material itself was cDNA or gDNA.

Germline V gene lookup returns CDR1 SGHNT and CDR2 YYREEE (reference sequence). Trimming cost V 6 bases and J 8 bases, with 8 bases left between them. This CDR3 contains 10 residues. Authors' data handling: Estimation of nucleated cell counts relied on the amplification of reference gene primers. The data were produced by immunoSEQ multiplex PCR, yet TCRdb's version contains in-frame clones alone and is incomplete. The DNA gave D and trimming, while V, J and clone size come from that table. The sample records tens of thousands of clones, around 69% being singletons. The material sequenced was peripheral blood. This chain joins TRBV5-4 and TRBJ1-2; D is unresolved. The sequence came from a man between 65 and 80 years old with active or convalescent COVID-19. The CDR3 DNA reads TGTGCCAGCACGTCCCGGGGCTACACCTTC. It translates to CASTSRGYTF. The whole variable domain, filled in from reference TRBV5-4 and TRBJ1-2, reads ETGVTQSPTHLIKTRGQQVTLRCSSQSGHNTVSWYQQALGQGPQFIFQYYREEENGRGNFPPRFSGLQFPNYSSELNVNALELDDSALYLCASTSRGYTFGSGTRLTVV.